This entry concerns a single T cell receptor (beta chain). Method: immunoSEQ multiplex PCR; TCRdb's copy keeps in-frame clones and lacks some. The table has some 140,000 clones, roughly 94% seen once; the top ten hold around 6.1%. The data were taken from a study of control samples from healthy donors and cancer patients. The CDR3 extends over 13 amino acids. V dropped 6 bases and J dropped 10 bases, with 18 bases sitting between them. CDR1 is MNHEY, CDR2 SVGAGI, per germline. This sequence was found in a man between 40 and 49 years old in good health. The V gene is TRBV6-5, the J gene TRBJ1-1; no reliable D call. The sample consisted of blood. The CDR3 DNA is TGTGCCAGCAGCGCCCCTGGGAAGTCGGGAGCTTTCTTT. Its translation is CASSAPGKSGAFF.